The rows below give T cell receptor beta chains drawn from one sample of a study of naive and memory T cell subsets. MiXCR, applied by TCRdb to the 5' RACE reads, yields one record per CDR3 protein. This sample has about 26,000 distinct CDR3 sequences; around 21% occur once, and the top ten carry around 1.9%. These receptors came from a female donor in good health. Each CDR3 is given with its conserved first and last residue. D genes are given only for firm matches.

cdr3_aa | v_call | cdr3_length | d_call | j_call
CSVPGQGDAGELFF | TRBV29-1 | 14 | TRBD1 | TRBJ2-2
CSARTGGETQYF | TRBV20-1 | 12 | TRBD1 | TRBJ2-5
CATSDRNEQFF | TRBV24-1 | 11 | . | TRBJ2-1
CASSKTVGLASTDTQYF | TRBV5-8 | 17 | TRBD2 | TRBJ2-3
CASGTAGTVNTGELFF | TRBV6-5 | 16 | . | TRBJ2-2
CSALAGVERETQYF | TRBV20-1 | 14 | TRBD2 | TRBJ2-5
CASSFETGEETQYF | TRBV5-1 | 14 | TRBD1 | TRBJ2-5
CASSEGFEQYEQYF | TRBV6-1 | 14 | . | TRBJ2-7
CASSLPGDYGYTF | TRBV7-9 | 13 | . | TRBJ1-2
CSVEDHPGQGDYGYTF | TRBV29-1 | 16 | TRBD1 | TRBJ1-2
CSASRASGSNEQFF | TRBV20-1 | 14 | TRBD2 | TRBJ2-1
CSVEDQASGRGGNEQFF | TRBV29-1 | 17 | TRBD2 | TRBJ2-1
CASSSQGSGQPQHF | TRBV6-5 | 14 | . | TRBJ1-5
CSVEPLAGSGDEQFF | TRBV29-1 | 15 | TRBD2 | TRBJ2-1
CSVAGVDTIYF | TRBV29-1 | 11 | . | TRBJ1-3
CASSLEGLLTQPAETQYF | TRBV5-1 | 18 | . | TRBJ2-5
CASTLTGTTTGTQYF | TRBV2 | 15 | TRBD2 | TRBJ2-3
CASSPRRPREYEILQYEQFF | TRBV6-5 | 20 | . | TRBJ2-1
CASSLTDTQYF | TRBV12-3/TRBV12-4 | 11 | . | TRBJ2-3
CASSYGLAGGALYEQYF | TRBV6-5 | 17 | TRBD2 | TRBJ2-7
CASSVFSGSYNEQFF | TRBV9 | 15 | . | TRBJ2-1
CASSFSSGEGETQYF | TRBV7-2 | 15 | TRBD2 | TRBJ2-5
CASSPRTGSSYNEQFF | TRBV9 | 16 | TRBD1 | TRBJ2-1
CASSDSVGANVLTF | TRBV10-1 | 14 | . | TRBJ2-6
CASSVTMNTEAFF | TRBV19 | 13 | . | TRBJ1-1
CSATYDGSRTQYF | TRBV29-1 | 13 | . | TRBJ2-5
CASSYVSGTEAFF | TRBV6-6 | 13 | . | TRBJ1-1
CASRNFRVFF | TRBV2 | 10 | . | TRBJ1-1
CASSPPNRETEAFF | TRBV13 | 14 | . | TRBJ1-1
CASTLSRYNEQFF | TRBV5-5 | 13 | . | TRBJ2-1
CASSQTNTEAFF | TRBV6-5 | 12 | . | TRBJ1-1
CSVEPEANYGYTF | TRBV29-1 | 13 | . | TRBJ1-2
CSAGGGRTRTDTQYF | TRBV20-1 | 15 | . | TRBJ2-3
CSVEEWRQTPHGPVYGYTF | TRBV29-1 | 19 | . | TRBJ1-2
CASSLAGQGEKLFF | TRBV7-9 | 14 | . | TRBJ1-4
CASSLWGALGYNEQFF | TRBV4-1 | 16 | . | TRBJ2-1
CASSSRQGARSEQYF | TRBV12-3/TRBV12-4 | 15 | TRBD1 | TRBJ2-7
CASSLGAAILNTEAFF | TRBV7-9 | 16 | . | TRBJ1-1
CSALNRDTSHEKLFF | TRBV20-1 | 15 | . | TRBJ1-4
CSVIQGNYEQYF | TRBV29-1 | 12 | TRBD1 | TRBJ2-7
CASSLYTGALYEQYF | TRBV6-5 | 15 | . | TRBJ2-7
CASSLHQGGFEQFF | TRBV5-1 | 14 | . | TRBJ2-1
CASSSRDARTSGTGTQYF | TRBV6-2/TRBV6-3 | 18 | TRBD2 | TRBJ2-3
CSAASGGRHTEAFF | TRBV20-1 | 14 | TRBD1 | TRBJ1-1
CASSLTFPSGTSGQETQYF | TRBV6-5 | 19 | TRBD2 | TRBJ2-5
CSVRLASRVHTQYF | TRBV29-1 | 14 | TRBD2 | TRBJ2-3
CASSSIPGVRANVLTF | TRBV7-9 | 16 | . | TRBJ2-6
CSARLAGRTGELFF | TRBV20-1 | 14 | TRBD2 | TRBJ2-2
CSAKPGGLSGYTF | TRBV20-1 | 13 | . | TRBJ1-2
CSAPHRLAGDEQYF | TRBV20-1 | 14 | TRBD2 | TRBJ2-7
CASSVDGLAGVKIAQYF | TRBV9 | 17 | TRBD2 | TRBJ2-3
CASRHGQGAWSNQPQHF | TRBV6-1 | 17 | TRBD1 | TRBJ1-5
CSARVSGGIYNEQFF | TRBV20-1 | 15 | TRBD2 | TRBJ2-1